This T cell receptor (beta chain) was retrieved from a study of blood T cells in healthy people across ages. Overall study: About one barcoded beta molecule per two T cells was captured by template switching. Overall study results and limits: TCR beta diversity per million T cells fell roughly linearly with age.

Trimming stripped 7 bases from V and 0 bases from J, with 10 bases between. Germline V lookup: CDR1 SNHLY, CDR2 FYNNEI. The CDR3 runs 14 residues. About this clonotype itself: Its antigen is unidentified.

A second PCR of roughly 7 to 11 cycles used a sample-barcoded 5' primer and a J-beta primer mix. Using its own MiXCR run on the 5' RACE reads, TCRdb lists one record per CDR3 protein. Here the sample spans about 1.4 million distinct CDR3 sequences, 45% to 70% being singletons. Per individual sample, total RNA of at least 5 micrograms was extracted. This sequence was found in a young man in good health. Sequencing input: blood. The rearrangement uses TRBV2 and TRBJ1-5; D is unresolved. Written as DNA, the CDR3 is TGTGCCAGCAACGGCAGATATAGCAATCAGCCCCAGCATTTT. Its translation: CASNGRYSNQPQHF.